A selection of T cell receptor beta chains follows, all from one sample in a study of shared clonotypes between healthy human individuals. Using immunoSEQ multiplex PCR, the repertoire was profiled, and TCRdb retains in-frame clones only, with some absent. The repertoire holds 1.6 million or so clones, 98% to 99% seen once, with roughly 0.36% in the top ten. The sample was naive CD4+ T cells sorted from blood. These receptors were obtained from a man aged 25-40 years in good health. Each CDR3 is given with its conserved first and last residue. D genes are given only for firm matches. Clone size is not always given. Where it is, it says once, few, many or a class for expanded clones.

CDR3: CASSPGTLYGYTF
DNA: TGTGCCAGCAGCCCGGGGACCCTCTATGGCTACACCTTC
length: 13
J: TRBJ1-2
V: TRBV7-9
D: .
size: .

CDR3: CARGTSGRAGEQFF
DNA: TGTGCCCGAGGAACTAGCGGGAGGGCGGGTGAGCAGTTCTTC
length: 14
J: TRBJ2-1
V: TRBV2
D: TRBD2
size: .

CDR3: CASSQEQVTAKNIQYF
DNA: TGCGCCAGCAGCCAAGAACAGGTTACCGCCAAAAACATTCAGTACTTC
length: 16
J: TRBJ2-4
V: TRBV4-1
D: .
size: .

CDR3: CASSFLAVNTGELFF
DNA: TGCGCCAGCAGCTTCCTCGCAGTCAACACCGGGGAGCTGTTTTTT
length: 15
J: TRBJ2-2
V: TRBV5-1
D: .
size: many

CDR3: CASTSTGPSYEQYF
DNA: TGTGCCAGCACTTCGACAGGGCCCTCCTACGAGCAGTACTTC
length: 14
J: TRBJ2-7
V: TRBV2
D: TRBD1
size: .

CDR3: CASSGTAAGTGELFF
DNA: TGTGCCAGCTCCGGGACGGCGGCGGGCACCGGGGAGCTGTTTTTT
length: 15
J: TRBJ2-2
V: TRBV18
D: .
size: .

CDR3: CASSLVRELEQFF
DNA: TGTGCCAGCTCACTGGTCCGGGAGCTTGAGCAGTTCTTC
length: 13
J: TRBJ2-1
V: TRBV18
D: .
size: .

CDR3: CASSHSGLSNGTQYF
DNA: TGTGCCAGCAGTCATAGCGGACTCTCAAACGGGACCCAGTACTTC
length: 15
J: TRBJ2-5
V: TRBV28
D: .
size: .

CDR3: CASSLFSGNLSYEQYF
DNA: TGTGCCAGCAGCCTGTTCAGCGGAAATCTCTCCTACGAGCAGTACTTC
length: 16
J: TRBJ2-7
V: TRBV7-9
D: .
size: .

CDR3: CASSSAVVGQETQYF
DNA: TGTGCCAGCAGTTCCGCAGTGGTGGGGCAAGAGACCCAGTACTTC
length: 15
J: TRBJ2-5
V: TRBV4-2
D: .
size: .

CDR3: CAWSGQGRGRQPQHF
DNA: TGTGCCTGGAGTGGACAGGGGAGGGGAAGGCAGCCCCAGCATTTT
length: 15
J: TRBJ1-5
V: TRBV30
D: TRBD1
size: once

CDR3: CSVGLIDSEQFF
DNA: TGCAGCGTTGGGCTTATCGACAGCGAGCAGTTCTTC
length: 12
J: TRBJ2-1
V: TRBV29-1
D: .
size: .

CDR3: CASKTGVIETQYF
DNA: TGTGCCAGCAAGACAGGGGTGATCGAGACCCAGTACTTC
length: 13
J: TRBJ2-5
V: TRBV28
D: TRBD1
size: once

CDR3: CASSTGTGFYNEQFF
DNA: TGTGCCAGCTCAACCGGGACAGGGTTCTACAATGAGCAGTTCTTC
length: 15
J: TRBJ2-1
V: TRBV18
D: TRBD1
size: once

CDR3: CASSSGLAGRSSYEQYF
DNA: TGCGCCAGCAGCTCCGGACTAGCGGGTCGTAGCTCCTACGAGCAGTACTTC
length: 17
J: TRBJ2-7
V: TRBV5-1
D: TRBD2
size: .

CDR3: CASRWTSAYNEQFF
DNA: TGTGCCAGCCGGTGGACTAGCGCGTACAATGAGCAGTTCTTC
length: 14
J: TRBJ2-1
V: TRBV19
D: TRBD2
size: .

CDR3: CATSRVGIGNTIYF
DNA: TGTGCCACCAGCAGAGTCGGGATTGGAAACACCATATATTTT
length: 14
J: TRBJ1-3
V: TRBV15
D: .
size: .

CDR3: CASSLKGGAEAFF
DNA: TGTGCCAGCAGTTTAAAAGGGGGCGCTGAAGCTTTCTTT
length: 13
J: TRBJ1-1
V: TRBV28
D: TRBD1
size: .

CDR3: CASSLSVTAKTYEQYF
DNA: TGTGCCAGCAGTTTATCGGTGACAGCGAAAACCTACGAGCAGTACTTC
length: 16
J: TRBJ2-7
V: TRBV27
D: .
size: .

CDR3: CASDGGGETQYF
DNA: TGTGCCAGTGACGGGGGAGGAGAGACCCAGTACTTC
length: 12
J: TRBJ2-5
V: TRBV19
D: .
size: .

CDR3: CASSQGQGFTGSDEQYF
DNA: TGTGCCAGCTCACAGGGACAGGGCTTTACTGGGAGTGACGAGCAGTACTTC
length: 17
J: TRBJ2-7
V: TRBV18
D: TRBD1
size: .

CDR3: CASRRGQGAWGYTF
DNA: TGTGCCAGCAGACGCGGACAGGGGGCTTGGGGCTACACCTTC
length: 14
J: TRBJ1-2
V: TRBV2
D: TRBD1
size: .